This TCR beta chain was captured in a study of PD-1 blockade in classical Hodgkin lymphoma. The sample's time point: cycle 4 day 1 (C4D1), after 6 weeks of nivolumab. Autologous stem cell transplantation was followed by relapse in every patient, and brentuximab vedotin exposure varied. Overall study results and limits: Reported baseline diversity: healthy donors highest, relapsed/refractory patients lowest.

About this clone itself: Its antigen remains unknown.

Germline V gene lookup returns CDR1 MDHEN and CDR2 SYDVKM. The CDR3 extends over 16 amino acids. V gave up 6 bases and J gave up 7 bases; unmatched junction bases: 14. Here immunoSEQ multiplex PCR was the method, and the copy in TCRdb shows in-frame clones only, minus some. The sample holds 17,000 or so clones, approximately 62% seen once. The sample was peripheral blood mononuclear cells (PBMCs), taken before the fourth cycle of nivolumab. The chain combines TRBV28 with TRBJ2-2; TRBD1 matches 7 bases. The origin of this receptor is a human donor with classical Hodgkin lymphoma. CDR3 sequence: CASRNPGQTFFGELFF. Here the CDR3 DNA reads TGTGCCAGCAGAAACCCGGGACAGACATTTTTCGGGGAGCTGTTTTTT.